This TCR beta chain originates from a study of T cells in Graves' hyperthyroidism and ophthalmopathy. The CDR3 runs 14 residues. Deletions cut 4 bases from V and 6 bases from J, with 16 bases between. Per germline, CDR1 MNHEY and CDR2 SMNVEV (reference sequence). This clonotype was seen only a few times. Its specificity is unknown. TCR beta CDR3 regions were amplified from RNA transcripts. TCR CDR3 regions were first amplified by RT-PCR with HTBI primers. Using its own MiXCR run on the multiplex PCR reads, TCRdb lists one record per CDR3 protein. The sample shows approximately 690,000 distinct CDR3 sequences, more than 20% of them seen only once. Study observations and caveats: Ophthalmopathy got predicted by the model a median 6.5 months before its onset.

Ophthalmopathy cases scored 3 or more on the Clinical Activity Score and 4 or more on NOSPECS grade, with duration below 3 months. Uncontrolled infection, other autoimmune disease, pregnancy or lactation barred patients from enrollment. The authors took PBMCs from 10 ml fresh peripheral blood. J is TRBJ2-7 and V is TRBV27; no definite D call. The TCR sequence derives from a man younger than 45 with Graves' ophthalmopathy. The sample consisted of blood. Here the CDR3 DNA reads TGTGCCAGCAGTTCGCCGGGCCCCGCGAGCGAGCAGTACTTC. Translating it yields CASSSPGPASEQYF.